This TCR beta chain was identified during a study of cytomegalovirus exposure and HLA in healthy donors. In the study overall: Most genotyped donors, approximately 81% of more than 300, had Caucasian-associated genetic ancestry.

This PCR relied on a set of 60 Vbeta primers and 13 Jbeta primers. This table comes from immunoSEQ multiplex PCR, and its TCRdb copy is limited to in-frame clones, with some not included. In the table there are about 82,000 clones, about four fifths of which are singletons. Whole-study findings and limits: When analyzed later, a missense DCLRE1C variant was found to be linked to TCR beta V- and J-gene trimming.

Comment on this clone: Antigen specificity is unknown.

Source material: PBMCs. The sequence derives from a male donor in good health and CMV-seropositive.

CDR3 residues: CSALSRGEAFF. The CDR3 DNA is TGCAGCGCTCTGTCTCGGGGTGAAGCTTTCTTT. The V call is TRBV29-1, the J call TRBJ1-1; D uncertain. CDR3 length equals 11 residues. V was shortened by 7 bases and J by 7 bases, with 13 bases between the two germline ends. The V gene's germline CDR1 is SQVTM and CDR2 ANQGSEA.